This T cell receptor (beta chain) was captured in a study of cytomegalovirus exposure and HLA in healthy donors. Germline V lookup: CDR1 SGHRS, CDR2 YFSETQ. This CDR3 contains 13 residues. V gave up 3 bases and J gave up 6 bases; unmatched junction bases: 2. The PCR had 60 Vbeta and 13 Jbeta primers. The data were produced by immunoSEQ multiplex PCR, yet TCRdb's version contains in-frame clones alone and is incomplete. The table has around 95,000 clones, around four fifths seen once. This TCR derives from a female donor in good health and CMV-seropositive. The gene calls are TRBV5-1 and TRBJ1-2; 10 nucleotides agree with TRBD1. The sample taken for sequencing was PBMCs. This chain's CDR3 is CASSSGTGDGYTF. The CDR3, as DNA: TGCGCCAGCAGCTCCGGGACAGGGGATGGCTACACCTTC.